This T cell receptor beta chain is drawn from a study of CD4 T cells in relation to SARS-CoV-2 and coronaviruses. TCRdb keeps only in-frame clones here, not all; method: immunoSEQ multiplex PCR. Of about 20,000 clones in the sample, just under 80% were seen once. A word on this clone: The target antigen is unknown.

Overall study findings and caveats: Monoreactive clones expanded significantly more to SARS-CoV-2 than crossreactive clones did. Around two thirds of donors had memory CD4+ clonotypes crossrecognizing SARS-CoV-2 and common cold coronavirus spike. No donor gave both pre-pandemic and post-infection samples.

Looked up from germline, CDR1 is MDHEN and CDR2 is SYDVKM. V was clipped by 3 bases and J by 0 bases; unmatched bases: 7. This CDR3 has 17 amino acids. The unexposed donors gave CD4+ T cells in about 2010-2019, prior to COVID-19. CD4+ T cells were isolated from the cells after about ten days of culture. As cell numbers allowed, unexposed-donor CD4+ T cells faced SARS-CoV-2 S/N and four cold-coronavirus spikes. The sequence was obtained from a human donor in good health. The chain combines TRBV28 with TRBJ1-5; 8 nucleotides match TRBD1. The specimen was CD4+ T cells from PBMCs, cultured in vitro. The CDR3 DNA sequence: TGTGCCAGCAGTTTGGGACAGGCAACCTTTAGCAATCAGCCCCAGCATTTT. It encodes CASSLGQATFSNQPQHF.